This T cell receptor beta chain was retrieved from a study of blood T cell repertoires in COVID-19. Overall study: Both acute and convalescent COVID-19 samples were obtained from the United States, Italy and Spain. In each case, the material was cDNA or gDNA derived from T cells, B-cell-depleted T cells, or PBMCs.

Original analysis: How many nucleated cells were present was estimated from reference gene primer amplification. The data were produced by immunoSEQ multiplex PCR, yet TCRdb's version contains in-frame clones alone and is incomplete. D and trimming come from the DNA, and the V and J calls and clone size come from that table. The sample consists of roughly 50,000 clones, about 91% of them appearing once. Trimming removed 5 bases from V and 0 bases from J; junction bases left unmatched: 5. Germline values: CDR1 SGHNT, CDR2 YENEEA. The CDR3 length is 17 residues. This clonotype originated in a woman in her sixties or seventies with active COVID-19. The rearrangement links TRBV11-3 to TRBJ2-6; 9 bases line up with TRBD1. The sample taken for sequencing was peripheral blood. CDR3 nucleotides: TGTGCCAGCAGCCCCGGGACAGGGAGCTCTGGGGCCAACGTCCTGACTTTC. This codes for CASSPGTGSSGANVLTF.